The T cell receptor beta chain under discussion was sequenced for a study of blood T cell repertoires in COVID-19. Here immunoSEQ multiplex PCR was the method, and the copy in TCRdb shows in-frame clones only, minus some. The profile shows 70,000 or so clones, about 88% of them singletons. This CDR3 is 14 amino acids long. Germline assignment: CDR1 SQVTM and CDR2 ANQGSEA. The trim removed 4 bases at V and 4 bases at J, leaving 3 bases unmatched. This clonotype was obtained from a man in his 70s with active COVID-19. Sequences were obtained from peripheral blood. The rearrangement links TRBV29-1 to TRBJ2-3, with 12 bases aligning to TRBD1. The DNA of the CDR3 is TGCAGCGTTGTGGGGGACAGGGGGCCAGATACGCAGTATTTT. This encodes CSVVGDRGPDTQYF.